These 7 T cell receptor beta chains originate from one sample sequenced in a study of cytomegalovirus exposure and HLA in healthy donors. PCR was performed using 60 Vbeta and 13 Jbeta primers. The table came from immunoSEQ multiplex PCR; TCRdb's copy has only in-frame clones and leaves some out. The sample table includes approximately 100,000 clones. The sample consisted of PBMCs. The receptors originated from a middle-aged man in good health and CMV-seronegative.

The V gene is TRBV28, the J gene TRBJ2-5; 8 positions match TRBD2. This CDR3 contains 15 residues. Germline CDR1 and CDR2: MDHEN and SYDVKM. With 5 bases clipped from V and 4 bases from J, the junction kept 9 bases outside the gene matches. As DNA, the CDR3 is TGTGCCAGCAGTGCACCCCCTAGCGGGCCAGAGACCCAGTACTTC. The encoded protein is CASSAPPSGPETQYF.

V is TRBV7-6 and J is TRBJ1-1; tentatively, D is TRBD1 (6 bases). The CDR3 consists of 16 residues. Trimming stripped 0 bases from V and 0 bases from J, with 11 bases between. Germline loops: CDR1 SGHVS, CDR2 FNYEAQ. CDR3 loop: CASSLAGGLVNTEAFF. The CDR3 DNA sequence: TGTGCCAGCAGCTTAGCTGGGGGCCTGGTGAACACTGAAGCTTTCTTT.

The gene calls are TRBV4-2 and TRBJ2-7; weak D call: TRBD2 (7 bases). V was clipped by 1 base and J by 4 bases, with 20 bases between them. This CDR3 region has 17 residues. The V gene's germline CDR1 is LGHNA and CDR2 YNFKEQ. The CDR3 nucleotides are TGTGCCAGCAGCCAAGTGGGAGGGAGGCAGGGACATTACGAGCAGTACTTC. It translates to CASSQVGGRQGHYEQYF.

The rearrangement uses TRBV4-1 and TRBJ1-5, with 7 bases lining up with TRBD1. The CDR3 loop spans 15 amino acids. Germline assignment: CDR1 MGHRA and CDR2 YSYEKL. After removal of 0 bases from V and 8 bases from J, the junction contained 7 bases not matched to a gene. For the CDR3, the DNA is TGCGCCAGCAGCCAAGAACGACAGGGACTCAAGCCCCAGCATTTT. Translation: CASSQERQGLKPQHF.

Notes on this clone: The same CDR3 arises from other DNA sequences in this sample as well. This chain links TRBV2 with TRBJ2-5; TRBD2 matches 14 bases. The trim removed 6 bases at V and 5 bases at J, leaving 5 bases unmatched. Germline V gene sequence: CDR1 SNHLY, CDR2 FYNNEI. The CDR3 loop spans 15 amino acids. In DNA form, the CDR3 reads TGTGCCAGCAGCCGACTAGCGGGGGGGCTGGAGACCCAGTACTTC. As protein: CASSRLAGGLETQYF.

The rearrangement uses TRBV23-1 and TRBJ1-5; tentative D call: TRBD1 (6 bases). TRBV23-1 is flagged as an ORF with uncertain function. Trimming removed 3 bases at V and 0 bases at J, with 15 bases between. The CDR3 covers 17 residues. Written as DNA, the CDR3 is TGCGCCAGCAGTCACCCCGGACAGCGCTTTAGCAATCAGCCCCAGCATTTT. Translating it yields CASSHPGQRFSNQPQHF.

The chain has TRBV4-3 and TRBJ2-3; TRBD1 matches 11 bases. With V trimmed by 1 base and J by 4 bases, 1 base remained unmatched. Germline V gene data show CDR1 as LGHNA and CDR2 as YSLEER. This CDR3 spans 15 amino acids. Here the CDR3 DNA reads TGCGCCAGCAGCCAAGTGGGACAGGGGGCAGATACGCAGTATTTT. Its translation: CASSQVGQGADTQYF.